These T cell receptor beta chains were read from a single sample in a study of blood T cell repertoires in COVID-19. Generated by immunoSEQ multiplex PCR, the TCRdb table keeps only in-frame clones and is missing some. This table holds approximately 260,000 clones, under 90% found once. The source material was peripheral blood. Receptors originate from a human donor in a cohort sampled during active COVID-19. Both conserved end residues are part of each CDR3. The D gene is left open where the match is weak. Not every row has a clone size; where given, it reads once, few, many or a size class.

D gene	V gene	J gene	clone size	CDR3 DNA	CDR3 protein
TRBD2	TRBV7-2	TRBJ2-3	.	TGTGCCAGCAGCTTAGCGGGGACTAGTCGAACAGATACGCAGTATTTT	CASSLAGTSRTDTQYF
.	TRBV7-8	TRBJ1-2	once	TGTGCCAGCAGCTTAGTACCAGGGATATTGAACTATGGCTACACCTTC	CASSLVPGILNYGYTF
.	TRBV2	TRBJ2-7	.	TGTGCCAGCAGTTTCTCCAAGGACAGATCATTAGGGAGATTC	CASSFSKDRSLGRF
TRBD2	TRBV7-3	TRBJ2-1	.	TGTGCCAGCAGCCAAAGCCCCAGCGGGAGTAGGAATGAGCAGTTCTTC	CASSQSPSGSRNEQFF
.	TRBV18	TRBJ2-1	.	TGTGCCAGCTCACCACGGCTAGGCGTGAATGAGCAGTTCTTC	CASSPRLGVNEQFF
.	TRBV5-1	TRBJ2-7	.	TGCGCCAGCAGCTCCACAACAGAGGGTCACGAGCAGTACTTC	CASSSTTEGHEQYF
TRBD2	TRBV28	TRBJ2-1	.	TGTGCCAGCAGTGAGCCAGGACTAGCGGGGGACCCCGGCTCCTACAATGAGCAGTTCTTC	CASSEPGLAGDPGSYNEQFF
.	TRBV11-2	TRBJ2-7	.	TGTGCCAGCAGGGATCCCAGGATCTACGAGCAGTACTTC	CASRDPRIYEQYF
TRBD1	TRBV6-5	TRBJ2-7	.	TGTGCCATTCAGGGGGACGGTCACTACGAGCAGTACTTC	CAIQGDGHYEQYF
.	TRBV4-1	TRBJ2-7	.	TGCGCCAGCAGCCAAGATTGGCGGATTCGACTCTACGAGCAGTACTTC	CASSQDWRIRLYEQYF
.	TRBV10-1	TRBJ2-3	once	TGCGCCAGCAGTGAGTGGCGGCGGATTGATAGCACAGATACGCAGTATTTT	CASSEWRRIDSTDTQYF
TRBD2	TRBV2	TRBJ2-7	.	TGTGCCAGCAACAAACTAGCGGGGGCTCGGGAGCAGTACTTC	CASNKLAGAREQYF
TRBD1	TRBV7-9	TRBJ1-1	.	TGTGCCAGCAGCCTACAGGGGGTCGTGGGGACTGAAGCTTTCTTT	CASSLQGVVGTEAFF
.	TRBV7-9	TRBJ1-1	.	TGTGCCAGCAGTAGTTCACGACAGCTCATGAACACTGAAGCTTTCTTT	CASSSSRQLMNTEAFF
.	TRBV7-6	TRBJ2-1	.	TGTGCCAGCAGCTTAGCGGAGGGGCTCGCGTCCTACAATGAGCAGTTCTTC	CASSLAEGLASYNEQFF
.	TRBV6-5	TRBJ1-6	.	TGTGCCAGCAGACGTACCCAGGGGCAGAATTCACCCCTCCACTTT	CASRRTQGQNSPLHF
TRBD1	TRBV6-5	TRBJ2-5	.	TGTGCCAGCAAAGAACAGGGGCCGCAAAAGACCCAGTACTTC	CASKEQGPQKTQYF
TRBD1	TRBV29-1	TRBJ1-1	once	TGCAGCGCCCACGGCAGGGGGGACACTGAAGCTTTCTTT	CSAHGRGDTEAFF
.	TRBV6-1	TRBJ1-2	.	TGTGCCAGCAGTGAAGTGGGGGGGCAACGTGGCTACACCTTC	CASSEVGGQRGYTF
TRBD2	TRBV7-8	TRBJ2-7	.	TGTGCCAGCAGCTTAGTATCGACGGGAGGGCCCTACGAGCAGTACTTC	CASSLVSTGGPYEQYF
.	TRBV5-1	TRBJ2-2	.	TGCGCCAGCAGCGAAACCTTAGCCGGGGAGCTGTTTTTT	CASSETLAGELFF
TRBD1	TRBV5-4	TRBJ2-7	once	TGTGCCAGCAGCAGGGACAGGCTCTACGAGCAGTACTTC	CASSRDRLYEQYF
TRBD2	TRBV28	TRBJ2-2	.	TGTGCCAGCAGTCGGGGGGGCGGCACCGGGGAGCTGTTTTTT	CASSRGGGTGELFF
.	TRBV5-1	TRBJ2-1	.	TGCGCCAGCAGCTCGCCCTCGCGGGGTGTGAGCTCCTACAATGAGCAGTTCTTC	CASSSPSRGVSSYNEQFF
TRBD1	TRBV7-6	TRBJ1-6	.	TGTGCCAGCAGCTTAGGGGCCCAGGGGGCAGGAAATTCACCCCTCCACTTT	CASSLGAQGAGNSPLHF
TRBD2	TRBV10-3	TRBJ2-1	.	TGTGCCATCAGTTTTAGCGGGAGTCGCCACAATGAGCAGTTCTTC	CAISFSGSRHNEQFF
TRBD2	TRBV4-3	TRBJ2-7	.	TGCGCCAGCAGCCGGACTAGCCGCTCCTACGAGCAGTACTTC	CASSRTSRSYEQYF
.	TRBV28	TRBJ1-1	once	TGTGCCATCTTGGGAGCAGGCATGAACACTGAAGCTTTCTTT	CAILGAGMNTEAFF
.	TRBV4-3	TRBJ2-1	once	TGCGCCAGCAGCCACCCAGGGGCCCTTAGCCCCCATGAGCAGTTCTTC	CASSHPGALSPHEQFF
.	TRBV6-2/TRBV6-3	TRBJ2-7	.	TGTGCCAGCAGTTATGGGACTTCCTCGCGGGAGCAGTACTTC	CASSYGTSSREQYF
.	TRBV3-1/TRBV3-2	TRBJ2-1	.	TGTGCCAGCAGCCAAGGGACGGGGCGGGGAAGCCGGGCGAGGCATGAGCAGTTCTTC	CASSQGTGRGSRARHEQFF
TRBD2	TRBV19	TRBJ2-1	.	TGTGCCAGTAGTCCAATCGGCACTAGCGGGGGCAATGAGCAGTTCTTC	CASSPIGTSGGNEQFF
TRBD2	TRBV4-1	TRBJ2-1	.	TGCGCCAGCAGCAAGAACCTAGCGGGAGAATACAATGAGCAGTTCTTC	CASSKNLAGEYNEQFF
TRBD1	TRBV6-1	TRBJ1-1	.	TGTGCCAGCAAGAGACAGGGTGTGGCGGTCTCTGAAGCTTTCTTT	CASKRQGVAVSEAFF
.	TRBV6-5	TRBJ1-1	few	TGTGCCAGCAGTTACGTACAGGGATCGGGCACTGAAGCTTTCTTT	CASSYVQGSGTEAFF
.	TRBV5-8	TRBJ2-1	.	TGTGCCAGCAGCTTGGTTTTTGGGGGCGGGAATGAGCAGTTCTTC	CASSLVFGGGNEQFF
.	TRBV7-6	TRBJ2-5	.	TGTGCCAGCAGCTTAGGTACCGGCAGGGGAGAAGAGACCCAGTACTTC	CASSLGTGRGEETQYF
.	TRBV5-1	TRBJ1-4	.	TGCGCCAGCAGCTTGGAGTCAGGCTTCAATGAAAAACTGTTTTTT	CASSLESGFNEKLFF
TRBD1	TRBV28	TRBJ1-1	.	TGTGCCAGCATTACGAGGACAGGGGCAAGCAACACTGAAGCTTTCTTT	CASITRTGASNTEAFF
TRBD2	TRBV14	TRBJ2-7	.	TGTGCCAGCAGCCGTCAGCGGGGGGCTCCCCACGAGCAGTACTTC	CASSRQRGAPHEQYF
TRBD2	TRBV28	TRBJ2-7	.	TGTGCCAGCATCCGGGGGGGGGCGCGTAAGCAGTACTTC	CASIRGGARKQYF
TRBD1	TRBV5-5	TRBJ1-2	few	TGTGCCAGCAGCTCGGATCTACAGGGGCGGGGCTATGGCTACACCTTC	CASSSDLQGRGYGYTF
TRBD1	TRBV18	TRBJ1-4	.	TGTGCCAGCTCTCGGATAACAGGGGGTAATAATGAAAAACTGTTTTTT	CASSRITGGNNEKLFF
.	TRBV5-6	TRBJ2-7	.	TGTGCCAGCAGCTCGACAGCGCAAGGTTACGAGCAGTACTTC	CASSSTAQGYEQYF
.	TRBV3-1/TRBV3-2	TRBJ2-2	.	TGTGCCAGCAGCCAAGGCAGAAGGAACACCGGGGAGCTGTTTTTT	CASSQGRRNTGELFF
.	TRBV5-1	TRBJ1-5	.	TGCGCCAGCAGCCCGGGACAAACTAGCAATCAGCCCCAGCATTTT	CASSPGQTSNQPQHF
TRBD2	TRBV4-1	TRBJ2-7	.	TGCGCCAGCAGCCAAGGACTAGCGGGCGAGCAGTACTTC	CASSQGLAGEQYF
.	TRBV3-1/TRBV3-2	TRBJ2-3	.	TGTGCCAGCAGCCAAAATTACCCGAGCGGTGCTAGCACAGATACGCAGTATTTT	CASSQNYPSGASTDTQYF
.	TRBV4-2	TRBJ2-1	.	TGTGCCAGCAGCCAAGAAGCGGGTCAGCCCAACAATGAGCAGTTCTTC	CASSQEAGQPNNEQFF
TRBD1	TRBV3-1/TRBV3-2	TRBJ1-1	.	TGTGCCAGCAGCCCCGCCCAGGGGGCACCTGAAGCTTTCTTT	CASSPAQGAPEAFF
TRBD1	TRBV3-1/TRBV3-2	TRBJ1-2	.	TGTGCCAGCAGCCGAGGACAGGGGGATCTTTCCACCTTC	CASSRGQGDLSTF
.	TRBV7-3	TRBJ2-1	.	TGTGCCAGCAGCCCCAGTGCGGGGCAGGCGGCCTACAATGAGCAGTTCTTC	CASSPSAGQAAYNEQFF
.	TRBV6-5	TRBJ2-1	once	TGTGCCAGCAACCTCAGGGTAGAGCAGTTCTTC	CASNLRVEQFF
.	TRBV11-2	TRBJ2-7	.	TGTGCCAGCAGCTTAGTCGCGGGGAGAACCTACGAGCAGTACTTC	CASSLVAGRTYEQYF